This TCR beta chain was captured in a study of T cell responses to AZD1222 COVID-19 vaccine. Study results and limitations: Unmutated variant regions are reportedly the target of nearly half of TCRs that are spike-specific. Seropositive status at baseline applied to only a handful of AZD1222 recipients.

The method was immunoSEQ multiplex PCR; TCRdb's version includes in-frame clones alone and lacks a portion of them. The table includes about 150,000 clones, more than 85% detected once. Germline trimming cut 8 bases from V and 3 bases from J; bases unmatched to any gene: 6. CDR3 size: 13 residues. Germline V lookup: CDR1 SEHNR, CDR2 FQNEAQ (reference sequence). As to this clone: Its specificity is not known.

The sequencing here drew on peripheral blood, taken on day 0 of AZD1222 vaccination. The chain has TRBV7-9 and TRBJ2-7, with 8 bases lining up with TRBD2. This clonotype originated in an adult in good health. The CDR3: CASALAGVYEQYF. CDR3 nucleotide sequence: TGTGCCAGCGCGCTAGCGGGTGTCTACGAGCAGTACTTC.